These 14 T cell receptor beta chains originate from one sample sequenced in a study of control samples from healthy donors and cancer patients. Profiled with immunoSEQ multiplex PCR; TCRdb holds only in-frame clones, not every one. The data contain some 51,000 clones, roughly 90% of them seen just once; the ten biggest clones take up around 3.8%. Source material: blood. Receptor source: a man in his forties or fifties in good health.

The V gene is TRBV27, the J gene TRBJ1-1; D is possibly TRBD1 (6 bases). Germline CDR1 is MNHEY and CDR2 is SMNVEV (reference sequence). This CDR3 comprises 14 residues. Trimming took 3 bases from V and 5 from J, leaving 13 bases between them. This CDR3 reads CASSFGTWGTEAFF. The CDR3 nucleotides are TGTGCCAGCAGTTTCGGGACATGGGGGACTGAAGCTTTCTTT.

CDR3: CASTSLLAVIANTGELFF. The CDR3 region has the DNA TGTGCCAGCACCTCACTCCTAGCGGTCATAGCGAACACCGGGGAGCTGTTTTTT. The chain has TRBV11-2 and TRBJ2-2; 7 positions agree with TRBD2. The germline V gene has CDR1 SGHAT and CDR2 FQNNGV. CDR3 length: 18 residues. V shed 7 bases, J shed 0 bases, and the junction held 14 bases outside the gene matches.

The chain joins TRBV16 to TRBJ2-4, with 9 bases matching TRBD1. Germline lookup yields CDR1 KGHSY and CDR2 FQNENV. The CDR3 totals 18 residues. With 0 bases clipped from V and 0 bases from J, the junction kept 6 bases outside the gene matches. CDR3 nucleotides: TGTGCCAGCAGCCAATCATGGGGACAGGGACGAGCCAAAAACATTCAGTACTTC. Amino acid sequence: CASSQSWGQGRAKNIQYF.

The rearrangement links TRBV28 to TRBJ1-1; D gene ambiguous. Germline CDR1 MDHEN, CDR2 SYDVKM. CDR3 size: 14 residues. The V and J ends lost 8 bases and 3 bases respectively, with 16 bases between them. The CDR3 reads CASASSGWDTEAFF. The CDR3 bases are TGTGCCAGCGCTTCGTCTGGGTGGGACACTGAAGCTTTCTTT.

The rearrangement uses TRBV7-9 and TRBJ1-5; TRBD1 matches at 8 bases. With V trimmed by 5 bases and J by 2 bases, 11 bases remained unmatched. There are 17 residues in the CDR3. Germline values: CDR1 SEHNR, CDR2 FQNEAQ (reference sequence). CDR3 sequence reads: CASSPGNRGVGNQPQHF. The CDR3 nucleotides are TGTGCCAGCAGCCCGGGGAACAGGGGGGTTGGCAATCAGCCCCAGCATTTT. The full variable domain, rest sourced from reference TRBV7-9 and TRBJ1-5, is DTGVSQNPRHKITKRGQNVTFRCDPISEHNRLYWYRQTLGQGPEFLTYFQNEAQLEKSRLLSDRFSAERPKGSFSTLEIQRTEQGDSAMYLCASSPGNRGVGNQPQHFGDGTRLSIL.

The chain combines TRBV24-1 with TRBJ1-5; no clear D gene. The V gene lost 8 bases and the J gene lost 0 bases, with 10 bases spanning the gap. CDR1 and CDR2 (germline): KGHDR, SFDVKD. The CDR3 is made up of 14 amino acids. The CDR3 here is CATMGRDSNQPQHF. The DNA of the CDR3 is TGTGCCACCATGGGCAGAGATAGCAATCAGCCCCAGCATTTT.

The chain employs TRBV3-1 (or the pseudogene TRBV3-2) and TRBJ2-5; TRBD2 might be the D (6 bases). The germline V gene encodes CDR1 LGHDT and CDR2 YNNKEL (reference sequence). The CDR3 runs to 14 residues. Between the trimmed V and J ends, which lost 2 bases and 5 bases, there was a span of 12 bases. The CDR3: CASSQPGLSETQYF. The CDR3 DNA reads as TGTGCCAGCAGCCAACCGGGACTTTCGGAGACCCAGTACTTC.

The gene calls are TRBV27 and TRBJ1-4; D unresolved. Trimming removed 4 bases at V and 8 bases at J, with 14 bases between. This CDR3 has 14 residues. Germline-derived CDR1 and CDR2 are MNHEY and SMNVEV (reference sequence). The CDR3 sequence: CASSSTTIREKLFF. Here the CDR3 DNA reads TGTGCCAGCAGTTCGACCACCATCCGGGAAAAACTGTTTTTT.

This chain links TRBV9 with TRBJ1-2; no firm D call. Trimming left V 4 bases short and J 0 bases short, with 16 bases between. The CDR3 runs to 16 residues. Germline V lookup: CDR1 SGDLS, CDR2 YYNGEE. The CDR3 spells CASSPRVTGTNYGYTF. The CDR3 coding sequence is TGTGCCAGCAGCCCCCGAGTGACGGGTACTAACTATGGCTACACCTTC.

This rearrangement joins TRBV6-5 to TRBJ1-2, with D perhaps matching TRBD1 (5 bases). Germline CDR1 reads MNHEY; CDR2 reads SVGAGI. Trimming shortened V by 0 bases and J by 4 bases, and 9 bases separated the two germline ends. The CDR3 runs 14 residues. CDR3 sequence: CASSYSGVSYGYTF. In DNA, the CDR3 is TGTGCCAGCAGTTACTCGGGGGTTAGCTATGGCTACACCTTC.

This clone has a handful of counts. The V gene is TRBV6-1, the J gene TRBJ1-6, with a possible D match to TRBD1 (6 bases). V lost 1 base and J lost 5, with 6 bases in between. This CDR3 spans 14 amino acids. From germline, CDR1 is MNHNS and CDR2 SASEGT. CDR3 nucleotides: TGTGCCAGCAGTGAAGGGACAGATAATTCACCCCTCCACTTT. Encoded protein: CASSEGTDNSPLHF.

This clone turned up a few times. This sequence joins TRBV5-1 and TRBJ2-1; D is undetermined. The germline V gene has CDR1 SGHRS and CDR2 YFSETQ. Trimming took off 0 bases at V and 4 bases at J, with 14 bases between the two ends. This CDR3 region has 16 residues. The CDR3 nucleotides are TGCGCCAGCAGCTTGGTTCGGCTTTCAGGTTACAATGAGCAGTTCTTC. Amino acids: CASSLVRLSGYNEQFF.

The CDR3 coding sequence is TGTGCCAGCAGCTCAATAGCGGGAGGGCCAGATACGCAGTATTTT. It encodes CASSSIAGGPDTQYF. The chain carries TRBV7-9 and TRBJ2-3, with TRBD2 matching 11 bases. The CDR3 is made up of 15 amino acids. The trim removed 4 bases at V and 4 bases at J, leaving 4 bases unmatched. CDR1 is SEHNR and CDR2 is FQNEAQ in the germline V gene (reference sequence).

In DNA, the CDR3 is TGTGCCAGCAGTTCCTCTCTCGGTGAGCAGTTCTTC. Translating gives CASSSSLGEQFF. This chain joins TRBV28 and TRBJ2-1; D ambiguous. This CDR3 has 12 residues. Germline values: CDR1 MDHEN, CDR2 SYDVKM. Trimming pared 4 bases from V and 9 bases from J, leaving 10 bases between.